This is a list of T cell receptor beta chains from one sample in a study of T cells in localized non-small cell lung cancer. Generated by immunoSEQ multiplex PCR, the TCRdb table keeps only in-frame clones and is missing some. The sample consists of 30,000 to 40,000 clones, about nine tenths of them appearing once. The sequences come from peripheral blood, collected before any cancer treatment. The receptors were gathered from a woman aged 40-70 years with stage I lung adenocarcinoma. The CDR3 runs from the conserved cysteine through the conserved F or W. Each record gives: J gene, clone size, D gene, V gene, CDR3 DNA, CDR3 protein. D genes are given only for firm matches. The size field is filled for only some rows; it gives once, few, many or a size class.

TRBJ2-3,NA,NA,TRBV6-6,TGTGCCAGCAGCTCCCTGCCGGATACGCAGTATTTT,CASSSLPDTQYF
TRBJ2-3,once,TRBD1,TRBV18,TGTGCCAGCTCACGCCTACAGGGGGACACAGATACGCAGTATTTT,CASSRLQGDTDTQYF
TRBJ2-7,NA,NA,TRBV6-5,TGTGCCAGCAAGGAGGTCGGGGGCCCCTCCTACGAGCAGTACTTC,CASKEVGGPSYEQYF
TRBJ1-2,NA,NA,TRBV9,TGTGCCAGCAGCGGGTATGGCTACACCTTC,CASSGYGYTF
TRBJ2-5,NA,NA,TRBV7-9,TGTGCCAGCAGCCAGGGGGGCCACCAAGAGACCCAGTACTTC,CASSQGGHQETQYF
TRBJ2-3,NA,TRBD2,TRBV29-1,TGCAGCGCCCGCGGGGGGCCTCTCACAGATACGCAGTATTTT,CSARGGPLTDTQYF
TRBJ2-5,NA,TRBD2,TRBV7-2,TGTGCCAGCAGCTCCCTCATAGCGGGGCAAGAGACCCAGTACTTC,CASSSLIAGQETQYF
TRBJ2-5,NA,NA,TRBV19,TGTGCCAGTAGTATAAAGAACGGGGGACAGACCCAGTACTTC,CASSIKNGGQTQYF
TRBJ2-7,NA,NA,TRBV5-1,TGCGCCAGCAGCTTGGAGGTTTCCGCGTCCTACGAGCAGTACTTC,CASSLEVSASYEQYF
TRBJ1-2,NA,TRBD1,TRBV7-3,TGTGCCAGCAGCCCCTCGGGGACAGGGAATTCTGGCTACACCTTC,CASSPSGTGNSGYTF
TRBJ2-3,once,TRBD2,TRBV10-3,TGTGCCACCTCGTCGGGGCTAGCGGGGGGGGAGGCAGATACGCAGTATTTT,CATSSGLAGGEADTQYF
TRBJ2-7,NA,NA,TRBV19,TGTGCCAGTAGCATAGACACATCCTACGAGCAGTACTTC,CASSIDTSYEQYF
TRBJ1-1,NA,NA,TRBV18,TGTGCCAGCTCACCGCCGTACGGGATGAACACTGAAGCTTTCTTT,CASSPPYGMNTEAFF
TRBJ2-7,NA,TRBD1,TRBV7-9,TGTGCCAGCAGCGGGACAGGGGGGTACGAGCAGTACTTC,CASSGTGGYEQYF
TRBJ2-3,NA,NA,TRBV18,TGTGCCAGCTCCCTCCTGGGGGACGGGGCAACAGATACGCAGTATTTT,CASSLLGDGATDTQYF
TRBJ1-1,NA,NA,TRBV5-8,TGTGCCAGCAGCTTCTATGGGGCGCGGTTAACTGAAGCTTTCTTT,CASSFYGARLTEAFF
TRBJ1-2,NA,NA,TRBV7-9,TGTGCCAGCAGCTTGGGGGGGCGCAGTTATGGCTACACCTTC,CASSLGGRSYGYTF
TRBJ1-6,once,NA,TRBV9,TGTGCCAGCAGCACCGGGACCCCTAGGGATTCACCCCTCCACTTT,CASSTGTPRDSPLHF
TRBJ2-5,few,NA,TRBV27,TGTGCCAGCAGTTTATCGGGGGAAGAGACCCAGTACTTC,CASSLSGEETQYF
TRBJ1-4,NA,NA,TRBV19,TGTGCCAGTAACCTCCGGGAGGGGAACGAAAAACTGTTTTTT,CASNLREGNEKLFF
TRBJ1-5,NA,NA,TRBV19,TGTGCCAGTTCGCGGGGGCGTAGCAATCAGCCCCAGCATTTT,CASSRGRSNQPQHF
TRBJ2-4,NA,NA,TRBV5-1,TGCGCCAGCAGCTTGGGACCCCGGGACTCAAACATTCAGTACTTC,CASSLGPRDSNIQYF
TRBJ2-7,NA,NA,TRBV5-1,TGCGCCAGCAGCTTGGATGTATCGGCCGTGGGCTACGAGCAGTACTTC,CASSLDVSAVGYEQYF
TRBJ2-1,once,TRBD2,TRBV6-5,TGTGCCAGCAGTTACCCGTTGGGCGGGGGGCGAAGTGAGCAGTTCTTC,CASSYPLGGGRSEQFF
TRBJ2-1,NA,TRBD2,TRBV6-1,TGTGCCAGCAGAGTGACTAGCGGGGGGTATAATGAGCAGTTCTTC,CASRVTSGGYNEQFF
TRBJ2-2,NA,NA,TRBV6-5,TGTGCCAGCAGTTACGCGGAGAACACCGGGGAGCTGTTTTTT,CASSYAENTGELFF
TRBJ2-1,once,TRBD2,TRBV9,TGTGCCAGCAGCCCCACTAGCGGGGGACCCTACAATGAGCAGTTCTTC,CASSPTSGGPYNEQFF
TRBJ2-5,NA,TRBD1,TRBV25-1,TGTGCCAGCATCGTACCTTCGTCGGGACAGGGTCGAGAGACCCAGTACTTC,CASIVPSSGQGRETQYF
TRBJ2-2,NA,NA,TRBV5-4,TGTGCCAGCAGCTTGGACACCGGGGAGCTGTTTTTT,CASSLDTGELFF
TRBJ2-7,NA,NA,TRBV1,TGCACCAGCAGCCAGGGGGACTCCACTGCCTACGAGCAGTACTTC,CTSSQGDSTAYEQYF
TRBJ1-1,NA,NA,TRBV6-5,TGTGCCAGCAGTTACAGGTTAATGAACACTGAAGCTTTCTTT,CASSYRLMNTEAFF
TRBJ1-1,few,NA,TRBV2,TGTGCCAGCAGTGAAGTGGCCTCCCCTGAAGCTTTCTTT,CASSEVASPEAFF
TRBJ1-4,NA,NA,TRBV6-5,TGTGCCAGCAGGCCGGGGTTAACTAATGAAAAACTGTTTTTT,CASRPGLTNEKLFF
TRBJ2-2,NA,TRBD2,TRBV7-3,TGTGCCAGCAGCTTAGAGGCTAGCGGGGGAGTCAACACCGGGGAGCTGTTTTTT,CASSLEASGGVNTGELFF
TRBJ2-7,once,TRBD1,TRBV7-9,TGTGCCAGCAGCTTAGGGACAGGGTCCTACGAGCAGTACTTC,CASSLGTGSYEQYF
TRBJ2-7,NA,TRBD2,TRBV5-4,TGTGCCAGCAGCTTGGACCCTAGCGGGGGGGCCTCTTCCTACGAGCAGTACTTC,CASSLDPSGGASSYEQYF
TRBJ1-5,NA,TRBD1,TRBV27,TGTGCCAGCAGTTTAGCGACAGGGGCAAATCAGCCCCAGCATTTT,CASSLATGANQPQHF
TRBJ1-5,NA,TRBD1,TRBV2,TGTGCCAGCAGGGCCCGCACAGGGGGCGCGGGTCAGCCCCAGCATTTT,CASRARTGGAGQPQHF